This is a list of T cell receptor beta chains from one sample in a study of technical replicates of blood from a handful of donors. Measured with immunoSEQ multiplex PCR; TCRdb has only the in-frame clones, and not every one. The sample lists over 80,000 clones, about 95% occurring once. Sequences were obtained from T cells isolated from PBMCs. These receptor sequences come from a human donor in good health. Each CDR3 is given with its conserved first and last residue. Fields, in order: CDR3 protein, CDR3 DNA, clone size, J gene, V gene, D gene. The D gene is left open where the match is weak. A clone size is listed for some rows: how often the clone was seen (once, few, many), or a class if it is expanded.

CDR3 protein: CASSSYRNTGELFF
CDR3 DNA: TGTGCCAGCAGTTCCTACAGGAACACCGGGGAGCTGTTTTTT
clone size: few
J gene: TRBJ2-2
V gene: TRBV27
D gene: .

CDR3 protein: CASSFLRGGRFAGANVLTF
CDR3 DNA: TGTGCCAGCAGCTTTTTAAGGGGAGGACGGTTCGCGGGGGCCAACGTCCTGACTTTC
clone size: .
J gene: TRBJ2-6
V gene: TRBV5-6
D gene: .

CDR3 protein: CASSLVGQGSEQYF
CDR3 DNA: TGTGCCAGCAGCTTAGTTGGCCAGGGTTCCGAGCAGTACTTC
clone size: .
J gene: TRBJ2-7
V gene: TRBV11-1
D gene: .

CDR3 protein: CASSIYRGSGNTIYF
CDR3 DNA: TGTGCCAGCAGTATTTATAGAGGCTCTGGAAACACCATATATTTT
clone size: .
J gene: TRBJ1-3
V gene: TRBV27
D gene: .

CDR3 protein: CATSRDYVATAEAFF
CDR3 DNA: TGTGCCACCAGCAGAGATTACGTTGCGACAGCTGAAGCTTTCTTT
clone size: .
J gene: TRBJ1-1
V gene: TRBV15
D gene: .

CDR3 protein: CASSTRDSFSGYTF
CDR3 DNA: TGTGCCAGTAGTACCCGGGACAGCTTTAGTGGCTACACCTTC
clone size: .
J gene: TRBJ1-2
V gene: TRBV19
D gene: TRBD1

CDR3 protein: CASERGLAGVETQYF
CDR3 DNA: TGTGCCAGCGAAAGGGGACTAGCGGGAGTAGAGACCCAGTACTTC
clone size: .
J gene: TRBJ2-5
V gene: TRBV7-9
D gene: TRBD2

CDR3 protein: CASSIRGRTEAFF
CDR3 DNA: TGTGCCAGTAGTATAAGGGGGCGGACTGAAGCTTTCTTT
clone size: .
J gene: TRBJ1-1
V gene: TRBV19
D gene: TRBD1

CDR3 protein: CASSLLAGNTEAFF
CDR3 DNA: TGCGCCAGCAGCTTACTAGCGGGGAACACTGAAGCTTTCTTT
clone size: .
J gene: TRBJ1-1
V gene: TRBV5-1
D gene: .

CDR3 protein: CASSAESGYANNEQFF
CDR3 DNA: TGTGCCAGCAGCGCCGAATCAGGATACGCAAACAATGAGCAGTTCTTC
clone size: .
J gene: TRBJ2-1
V gene: TRBV9
D gene: .

CDR3 protein: CASSKVGIGGEGEQFF
CDR3 DNA: TGTGCCAGCAGCAAAGTTGGTATAGGGGGGGAGGGTGAGCAGTTCTTC
clone size: .
J gene: TRBJ2-1
V gene: TRBV21-1
D gene: .

CDR3 protein: CASSQDSRSQETQYF
CDR3 DNA: TGCGCCAGCAGCCAAGATAGCCGGAGCCAAGAGACCCAGTACTTC
clone size: .
J gene: TRBJ2-5
V gene: TRBV4-1
D gene: .

CDR3 protein: CASSLWGLAGVGEQFF
CDR3 DNA: TGTGCCAGCAGCTTATGGGGACTAGCGGGAGTTGGGGAGCAGTTCTTC
clone size: .
J gene: TRBJ2-1
V gene: TRBV7-2
D gene: TRBD2

CDR3 protein: CASSEGLAGTKENEQFF
CDR3 DNA: TGTGCCAGCAGTGAGGGGCTAGCGGGAACAAAGGAGAATGAGCAGTTCTTC
clone size: .
J gene: TRBJ2-1
V gene: TRBV2
D gene: TRBD2

CDR3 protein: CASSQDGAFRNEQFF
CDR3 DNA: TGCGCCAGCAGCCAAGATGGGGCTTTTCGGAATGAGCAGTTCTTC
clone size: .
J gene: TRBJ2-1
V gene: TRBV4-3
D gene: .

CDR3 protein: CAWSVRRSTDTQYF
CDR3 DNA: TGTGCCTGGAGTGTCCGGAGGAGCACAGATACGCAGTATTTT
clone size: .
J gene: TRBJ2-3
V gene: TRBV30
D gene: .

CDR3 protein: CAWSVQGEKLFF
CDR3 DNA: TGTGCCTGGAGTGTACAGGGTGAAAAACTGTTTTTT
clone size: .
J gene: TRBJ1-4
V gene: TRBV30
D gene: .

CDR3 protein: CASSSRARGLANNEQFF
CDR3 DNA: TGTGCCAGCTCTAGCCGGGCGCGGGGACTAGCTAACAATGAGCAGTTCTTC
clone size: .
J gene: TRBJ2-1
V gene: TRBV13
D gene: TRBD2

CDR3 protein: CASSQDTQYF
CDR3 DNA: TGTGCCAGCTCCCAGGATACGCAGTATTTT
clone size: .
J gene: TRBJ2-3
V gene: TRBV6-1
D gene: .

CDR3 protein: CASSQTGGTGELFF
CDR3 DNA: TGTGCCAGCAGTCAGACAGGGGGCACCGGGGAGCTGTTTTTT
clone size: .
J gene: TRBJ2-2
V gene: TRBV28
D gene: TRBD1

CDR3 protein: CASSLGADGYTF
CDR3 DNA: TGTGCCAGCAGCTTAGGGGCAGATGGCTACACCTTC
clone size: .
J gene: TRBJ1-2
V gene: TRBV7-9
D gene: .

CDR3 protein: CASSDYRDNQPQHF
CDR3 DNA: TGTGCCAGCAGCGACTACAGGGACAATCAGCCCCAGCATTTT
clone size: .
J gene: TRBJ1-5
V gene: TRBV7-9
D gene: .

CDR3 protein: CASSLSGISSYEQYF
CDR3 DNA: TGCGCCAGCAGCTTGAGCGGGATCTCCTCCTACGAGCAGTACTTC
clone size: .
J gene: TRBJ2-7
V gene: TRBV5-1
D gene: TRBD2

CDR3 protein: CASSQDPQSYEQYF
CDR3 DNA: TGCGCCAGCAGCCAAGACCCACAGTCCTACGAGCAGTACTTC
clone size: .
J gene: TRBJ2-7
V gene: TRBV4-3
D gene: .

CDR3 protein: CATSRDPGRGDNEQFF
CDR3 DNA: TGTGCCACCAGCAGAGATCCGGGACGGGGGGACAATGAGCAGTTCTTC
clone size: .
J gene: TRBJ2-1
V gene: TRBV15
D gene: TRBD2

CDR3 protein: CASSFGETQYF
CDR3 DNA: TGTGCCAGTAGTTTCGGAGAGACCCAGTACTTC
clone size: .
J gene: TRBJ2-5
V gene: TRBV19
D gene: .

CDR3 protein: CATSWVGADTQYF
CDR3 DNA: TGTGCCACCTCTTGGGTGGGCGCAGATACGCAGTATTTT
clone size: .
J gene: TRBJ2-3
V gene: TRBV19
D gene: .

CDR3 protein: CASSPTSGRQNEQFF
CDR3 DNA: TGTGCCAGCAGCCCGACTAGCGGGAGGCAGAATGAGCAGTTCTTC
clone size: .
J gene: TRBJ2-1
V gene: TRBV7-3
D gene: TRBD2

CDR3 protein: CASLLTSGESSYEQYF
CDR3 DNA: TGTGCCAGCCTTCTGACTAGCGGGGAAAGCTCCTACGAGCAGTACTTC
clone size: .
J gene: TRBJ2-7
V gene: TRBV7-9
D gene: TRBD2

CDR3 protein: CASSWESGDYGYTF
CDR3 DNA: TGTGCCAGCAGTTGGGAATCGGGAGACTATGGCTACACCTTC
clone size: .
J gene: TRBJ1-2
V gene: TRBV6-1
D gene: .

CDR3 protein: CASSLDRGGPYYGYTF
CDR3 DNA: TGTGCCAGCAGCTTAGATCGAGGGGGCCCTTACTATGGCTACACCTTC
clone size: .
J gene: TRBJ1-2
V gene: TRBV11-3
D gene: TRBD1

CDR3 protein: CASSLALGLASLGETQYF
CDR3 DNA: TGTGCCAGCAGCTTAGCCCTCGGACTAGCGTCCCTTGGGGAGACCCAGTACTTC
clone size: .
J gene: TRBJ2-5
V gene: TRBV7-2
D gene: TRBD2

CDR3 protein: CASSLNRVGYNEQFF
CDR3 DNA: TGTGCCAGCAGTTTAAACCGGGTTGGGTACAATGAGCAGTTCTTC
clone size: .
J gene: TRBJ2-1
V gene: TRBV27
D gene: .

CDR3 protein: CASSFTGDFFEAFF
CDR3 DNA: TGTGCCAGCAGCTTCACGGGGGATTTCTTTGAAGCTTTCTTT
clone size: .
J gene: TRBJ1-1
V gene: TRBV6-5
D gene: .

CDR3 protein: CAISEVLRTGELFF
CDR3 DNA: TGTGCCATCAGTGAGGTCCTTAGAACCGGGGAGCTGTTTTTT
clone size: .
J gene: TRBJ2-2
V gene: TRBV10-3
D gene: .

CDR3 protein: CASSLGGPVVNTEAFF
CDR3 DNA: TGCGCCAGCAGCTTGGGGGGGCCCGTGGTGAACACTGAAGCTTTCTTT
clone size: .
J gene: TRBJ1-1
V gene: TRBV5-1
D gene: .

CDR3 protein: CASSYYRTTETQYF
CDR3 DNA: TGTGCCAGCAGTTACTATAGGACTACGGAGACCCAGTACTTC
clone size: .
J gene: TRBJ2-5
V gene: TRBV6-5
D gene: .

CDR3 protein: CASSFGTKATNEKLFF
CDR3 DNA: TGTGCCAGCAGTTTTGGGACAAAGGCAACTAATGAAAAACTGTTTTTT
clone size: .
J gene: TRBJ1-4
V gene: TRBV27
D gene: .

CDR3 protein: CASSVGRLATHQETQYF
CDR3 DNA: TGCGCCAGCAGCGTAGGGCGACTAGCGACCCACCAAGAGACCCAGTACTTC
clone size: .
J gene: TRBJ2-5
V gene: TRBV5-1
D gene: TRBD2

CDR3 protein: CASSPRDRGRTGELFF
CDR3 DNA: TGTGCCAGCAGCCCACGGGACAGGGGACGCACCGGGGAGCTGTTTTTT
clone size: .
J gene: TRBJ2-2
V gene: TRBV27
D gene: TRBD1

CDR3 protein: CASSIETGVNYGYTF
CDR3 DNA: TGTGCCAGTAGTATCGAGACAGGGGTTAACTATGGCTACACCTTC
clone size: .
J gene: TRBJ1-2
V gene: TRBV19
D gene: TRBD1

CDR3 protein: CASSPRLAGEDEQYF
CDR3 DNA: TGTGCCAGCAGCCCACGACTAGCGGGAGAGGACGAGCAGTACTTC
clone size: .
J gene: TRBJ2-7
V gene: TRBV7-9
D gene: TRBD2

CDR3 protein: CASSPAGQGNQPQHF
CDR3 DNA: TGTGCCAGCAGCCCGGCGGGACAGGGCAATCAGCCCCAGCATTTT
clone size: .
J gene: TRBJ1-5
V gene: TRBV4-2
D gene: TRBD1

CDR3 protein: CASSRPGLAVYEQYF
CDR3 DNA: TGTGCCAGCAGTCGACCGGGACTAGCGGTGTACGAGCAGTACTTC
clone size: .
J gene: TRBJ2-7
V gene: TRBV5-8
D gene: TRBD2

CDR3 protein: CASSLGTGGTYEQYF
CDR3 DNA: TGCGCCAGCAGCTTGGGCACAGGGGGAACCTACGAGCAGTACTTC
clone size: .
J gene: TRBJ2-7
V gene: TRBV5-1
D gene: TRBD1